One sample yielded the 21 T cell receptor beta chains listed below, sequenced in a study of technical replicates of blood from a handful of donors. Clones were sequenced by immunoSEQ multiplex PCR, and TCRdb holds only the in-frame ones, with some missing. This sample has tens of thousands of clones, with just over 90% found just once. Sequencing was carried out using T cells isolated from PBMCs. Receptors originate from a human donor in good health.

V is TRBV6-1 and J is TRBJ2-6, with 7 bases fitting TRBD2. The CDR3 is 15 residues long. Germline V gene lookup returns CDR1 MNHNS and CDR2 SASEGT. V lost 6 bases and J lost 2; bases outside the gene matches: 4. CDR3 amino acids: CASRGGDTGANVLTF. In DNA form, the CDR3 reads TGTGCCAGCAGGGGGGGGGATACTGGGGCCAACGTCCTGACTTTC.

The chain links TRBV9 to TRBJ2-7; 7 nucleotides agree with TRBD2. The CDR3 covers 16 residues. The germline gives CDR1 SGDLS, CDR2 YYNGEE. The V segment lost 0 bases and the J segment 6 bases; nucleotides outside the gene matches: 12. The chain's CDR3 is CASSVEGGLALPEQYF. The CDR3 DNA is TGTGCCAGCAGCGTAGAGGGAGGGCTAGCTCTTCCCGAGCAGTACTTC.

This rearrangement joins TRBV6-5 to TRBJ2-3; 9 positions match TRBD2. CDR1 is MNHEY, CDR2 SVGAGI, per germline. The CDR3 runs to 15 residues. Trimming removed 4 bases from V and 3 bases from J; junction bases left unmatched: 5. Here the CDR3 reads CASSSLAGVTDTQYF. Here the CDR3 DNA reads TGTGCCAGCAGTTCTTTAGCGGGAGTAACAGATACGCAGTATTTT.

The gene calls are TRBV7-2 and TRBJ1-1; TRBD1 agrees at 7 bases. This CDR3 is 11 amino acids long. Per germline, CDR1 SGHTA and CDR2 FQGNSA. The junction had 3 bases not matched to a gene; V was cut back by 6 bases and J by 8 bases. This CDR3 reads CASRQGREAFF. CDR3 DNA sequence: TGTGCCAGCAGACAGGGGCGAGAAGCTTTCTTT.

The chain joins TRBV19 to TRBJ2-2; tentative D call: TRBD1 (7 bases). V was clipped by 8 bases and J by 7 bases, with 11 bases between them. The CDR3 extends over 12 amino acids. CDR1 and CDR2 from the germline V gene are LNHDA and SQIVND (reference sequence). In nucleotides, the CDR3 is TGTGCCAGTTATCAGGGGGGCGGGGAGCTGTTTTTT. Protein: CASYQGGGELFF.

This chain uses TRBV5-1 with TRBJ2-1, with 14 bases identical to TRBD2. Germline CDR1 reads SGHRS; CDR2 reads YFSETQ. This CDR3 comprises 17 residues. V gave up 3 bases and J gave up 9 bases; unmatched junction bases: 11. The CDR3 region is CASSSHRTSGGKAEQFF. CDR3 in DNA: TGCGCCAGCAGCTCTCACCGGACTAGCGGGGGGAAGGCTGAGCAGTTCTTC.

The gene calls are TRBV6-1 and TRBJ2-7; a possible D gene is TRBD2 (5 bases). Germline CDR1 MNHNS, CDR2 SASEGT. This CDR3 has 16 residues. The germline V and J ends were trimmed by 3 bases and 0 bases, with 15 bases remaining between them. CDR3 in amino acids: CASSEVSWGASYEQYF. In DNA, the CDR3 is TGTGCCAGCAGTGAGGTTAGTTGGGGAGCCTCCTACGAGCAGTACTTC.

The gene calls are TRBV5-6 and TRBJ2-2; D unclear. The length of the CDR3 is 18 residues. V lost 2 bases and J lost 3, with 20 bases in between. Germline assignment: CDR1 SGHDT and CDR2 YYEEEE. The CDR3 DNA reads as TGTGCCAGCAGCTTTAGGAGATATCTACCTTCGTACACCGGGGAGCTGTTTTTT. Translated, it gives CASSFRRYLPSYTGELFF.

This sequence joins TRBV5-1 and TRBJ2-1, with TRBD2 matching 7 bases. The CDR3 is 14 amino acids. Germline V gene data show CDR1 as SGHRS and CDR2 as YFSETQ. J lost 7 bases, V lost 7 bases, and 11 bases had no gene match. This CDR3 reads CASHPREGLNEQFF. For the CDR3, the DNA is TGCGCCAGCCACCCGAGGGAGGGTTTGAATGAGCAGTTCTTC. Supplemented by reference TRBV5-1 and TRBJ2-1, the full variable domain reads KAGVTQTPRYLIKTRGQQVTLSCSPISGHRSVSWYQQTPGQGLQFLFEYFSETQRNKGNFPGRFSGRQFSNSRSEMNVSTLELGDSALYLCASHPREGLNEQFFGPGTRLTVL.

V is TRBV27 and J is TRBJ2-1; 7 bases fit TRBD2. The CDR3 length is 13 residues. CDR1 and CDR2 (germline): MNHEY, SMNVEV (reference sequence). J gave up 6 bases and V 2 bases, and 1 base lay outside the gene matches. As DNA, the CDR3 is TGTGCCAGCAGTTTACCGGGGGGCAATGAGCAGTTCTTC. Protein product: CASSLPGGNEQFF.

The V and J genes are TRBV30 and TRBJ1-5; D is possibly TRBD1 (5 bases). This CDR3 region has 14 residues. Per germline, CDR1 GTSNPN and CDR2 SVGIG (reference sequence). Trimming stripped 2 bases from V and 7 bases from J, with 15 bases between. The CDR3 protein is CAWSLGRTWQPQHF. The CDR3 region has the DNA TGTGCCTGGAGTTTGGGTCGGACATGGCAGCCCCAGCATTTT. The full variable domain, its missing parts supplied by reference TRBV30 and TRBJ1-5, is SQTIHQWPATLVQPVGSPLSLECTVEGTSNPNLYWYRQAAGRGLQLLFYSVGIGQISSEVPQNLSASRPQDRQFILSSKKLLLSDSGFYLCAWSLGRTWQPQHFGDGTRLSIL.

The chain uses TRBV28 and TRBJ1-3, with 7 bases aligning to TRBD1. J was trimmed by 9 bases and V by 10 bases; bases with no gene match: 30. The germline V gene has CDR1 MDHEN and CDR2 SYDVKM. This CDR3 contains 19 residues. The CDR3 is CATSVLGFTGGPRGSTIYF. In DNA form, the CDR3 reads TGTGCCACCTCAGTTTTGGGGTTTACGGGGGGGCCCAGGGGGAGCACCATATATTTT.

The chain recombines TRBV28 with TRBJ2-3, with a weak D call TRBD1 (6 bases). There are 16 residues in the CDR3. Germline CDR1 MDHEN, CDR2 SYDVKM. The V gene lost 2 bases and the J gene lost 3 bases, with 15 bases spanning the gap. For the CDR3, the DNA is TGTGCCAGCAGTTTAGGGGGCCGGATGGGAACAGATACGCAGTATTTT. Protein product: CASSLGGRMGTDTQYF.

The V and J genes are TRBV6-5 and TRBJ2-7; D might be TRBD1 (6 bases). V lost 2 bases and J 2 bases, leaving 10 bases between the germline ends. This CDR3 is 14 amino acids long. In germline, CDR1 is MNHEY, CDR2 SVGAGI. CDR3 nucleotide sequence: TGTGCCAGCAGTTACGGGGGCGACGCCTACGAGCAGTACTTC. Translation gives CASSYGGDAYEQYF.

The chain uses TRBV5-1 and TRBJ2-3, with 7 bases that match TRBD2. The ends lost 0 bases at V and 3 bases at J; junction bases unmatched: 7. CDR1 is SGHRS, CDR2 YFSETQ, per germline. The CDR3 loop spans 16 amino acids. CDR3 bases: TGCGCCAGCAGCTTGGTCGCGGGAGCGGGTACAGATACGCAGTATTTT. Its protein is CASSLVAGAGTDTQYF.

The rearrangement links TRBV7-2 to TRBJ2-2; D uncertain. Deletions cut 4 bases from V and 4 bases from J, with 7 bases between. Germline assignment: CDR1 SGHTA and CDR2 FQGNSA. The CDR3 totals 13 residues. The DNA of the CDR3 is TGTGCCAGCAGCTCTGCGAGCACCGGGGAGCTGTTTTTT. The encoded protein is CASSSASTGELFF.

This clone was observed a single time. The CDR3 DNA sequence: TGTGCCAGCAGAGGGACAGGCAGGCACGAGCAGTACTTC. The encoded protein is CASRGTGRHEQYF. This chain joins TRBV25-1 and TRBJ2-5; 8 bases align to TRBD1. The J call may be in error: the DNA end matches TRBJ2-7 better. The germline V gene encodes CDR1 MGHDK and CDR2 SYGVNS. The CDR3 has 13 residues.

The V and J genes are TRBV7-8 and TRBJ1-2; D is unresolved. This CDR3 region has 16 residues. Germline V gene lookup returns CDR1 SGHVS and CDR2 FQNEAQ. V was cut by 1 base and J by 0 bases, with 12 bases left in between. In DNA, the CDR3 is TGTGCCAGCAGCTTAGACTTCTACGGAGCTAACTATGGCTACACCTTC. Translating gives CASSLDFYGANYGYTF. The variable domain in full, completed from reference TRBV7-8 and TRBJ1-2, reads GAGVSQSPRYKVAKRGQDVALRCDPISGHVSLFWYQQALGQGPEFLTYFQNEAQLDKSGLPSDRFFAERPEGSVSTLKIQRTQQEDSAVYLCASSLDFYGANYGYTFGSGTRLTVV.

This chain connects TRBV7-9 to TRBJ1-2; 7 positions agree with TRBD1. The CDR3 has 13 amino acids. Germline lookup yields CDR1 SEHNR and CDR2 FQNEAQ (reference sequence). Losses at the gene ends were 4 bases for V and 8 bases for J; bases not matched to a gene: 7. The DNA of the CDR3 is TGTGCCAGCAGCTCCGACAGGGCGGGGGGCTACACCTTC. It encodes CASSSDRAGGYTF.

The chain recombines TRBV7-9 with TRBJ2-3, with 7 nucleotides matching TRBD2. The V segment lost 5 bases and the J segment 3 bases; nucleotides outside the gene matches: 5. Germline assignment: CDR1 SEHNR and CDR2 FQNEAQ (reference sequence). The CDR3 runs 14 residues. The CDR3 spells CASSQASGTDTQYF. DNA for the CDR3: TGTGCCAGCAGCCAAGCTAGCGGAACAGATACGCAGTATTTT.

This clone was recorded once. The chain uses TRBV19 and TRBJ2-7; D perhaps matches TRBD1 (6 bases). From germline, CDR1 is LNHDA and CDR2 SQIVND (reference sequence). The CDR3 contains 13 residues. V lost 7 bases to trimming and J lost 0 bases, with 10 bases between them. The CDR3 here is CASTQGSSYEQYF. In DNA form, the CDR3 reads TGTGCCAGTACCCAGGGGAGCTCCTACGAGCAGTACTTC.